Below are 4 T cell receptor beta chains sequenced from a single sample in a study of cytomegalovirus exposure and HLA in healthy donors. A multiplex PCR was run with 60 Vbeta primers and 13 Jbeta primers. Assay used: immunoSEQ multiplex PCR; TCRdb lists only in-frame clones, some missing. The repertoire holds about 130,000 clones, with around two thirds as singletons. Material for sequencing was PBMCs. The receptor source for this set is a human donor in good health.

This clone has only one observation. The genes are TRBV6-6 and TRBJ2-3, with TRBD2 identical over 13 bases. J gave up 3 bases and V 6 bases, and 6 bases lay outside the gene matches. From germline, CDR1 is MNHNY and CDR2 SVGAGI (reference sequence). The CDR3 totals 16 residues. The CDR3, as DNA: TGTGCCAGCAGCCGCACTAGCGGGGGGGTTACAGATACGCAGTATTTT. It is translated as CASSRTSGGVTDTQYF.

The table lists this clone with a few counts. The chain carries TRBV27 and TRBJ1-3, with 8 bases fitting TRBD1. Germline trimming cut 6 bases from V and 0 bases from J; bases unmatched to any gene: 16. This CDR3 spans 19 amino acids. Germline V gives CDR1 MNHEY, CDR2 SMNVEV (reference sequence). Here the CDR3 DNA reads TGTGCCAGCAGCGAAAAAGGACAGGGAGGGATCCACTCTGGAAACACCATATATTTT. This codes for CASSEKGQGGIHSGNTIYF.

This clone was detected once. The chain couples TRBV5-1 to TRBJ2-7; TRBD1 might be the D (5 bases). The CDR3 runs to 13 residues. The germline CDR1 and CDR2 sequences are SGHRS and YFSETQ. Trimming shortened V by 4 bases and J by 5 bases, and 13 bases separated the two germline ends. The CDR3 DNA reads TGCGCCAGCAGCGAGACCCCCAGGGACGAGCAGTACTTC. Amino acid sequence: CASSETPRDEQYF.

V is TRBV28 and J is TRBJ2-3, with TRBD2 identical over 10 bases. V lost 8 bases, J lost 3 bases, and 11 bases stayed unmatched. The CDR3 loop spans 16 amino acids. Germline V CDR1 and CDR2: MDHEN, SYDVKM. CDR3 in DNA: TGTGCCAGCGAGCCCGGGACTAGCGTTAGGACAGATACGCAGTATTTT. Translated: CASEPGTSVRTDTQYF.